This T cell receptor (beta chain) was documented in a study of shared clonotypes between healthy human individuals (dated by TCRdb to between 2020 and 2021). Background for the entire study: The cohort comprised a couple of women and a few men aged 18 to 49 years. To increase sequencing depth and limit assay-specific biases, different laboratories used diverse techniques to prepare libraries and sequence TCR repertoires. Per donor, leukapheresis produced somewhere between about 0.8 and 9 billion PBMCs. To estimate repertoire size and how much clonotypes are shared between individuals, the study performed deep sequencing of blood TCR repertoires from a few healthy adults. For each donor, CD4 naive and CD4 memory were each given three plates, CD8 naive was given two plates, and CD8 memory was given one plate.

For the CD8 naive samples, CD45RO-negative cells were positively selected for CCR7, yielding a CD45RA+CCR7+ population from which TemRA cells were excluded. The donors were healthy, HIV-negative adults with no recently reported acute infections or vaccinations. Only Caucasian adults living in Nashville, Tennessee, USA were represented among the donors. After blood collection by leukapheresis, PBMCs were isolated using Ficoll-Histopaque density gradient centrifugation and then cryopreserved in the vapor phase of liquid nitrogen. Purity and quantity of every magnetically sorted T cell population were checked by analytical flow cytometry. Each sorted fraction had its genomic DNA isolated and then quantified by UV absorbance on a Nanodrop 2000c. Beyond this particular receptor, the publication reports: Only blood was sampled, and tissue TCR repertoires likely differ from those in blood. When a handful of donors were compared, the shared fraction of clonotypes was about 5% for naive CD4, about 4% for naive CD8, 2% to 2.5% for memory CD4, and 0.3% to 0.5% for memory CD8. Clonotypes shared by all four sorted-subset donors showed higher generation probabilities than non-shared clonotypes. Based on pairwise subsampling, the degree of clonotype sharing among donors was expected to be affected by sequencing depth. Larger estimated clonotype richness was generally found for naive subsets than for memory subsets. Even with the large sequencing depth, rarefaction of the sorted-subset datasets indicated that sequencing was incomplete. The genetic and exposure-history diversity represented was limited by the small number of donors.

Turning to this clone: Its recognized antigen is unknown. No much larger clone is present one base from it, and per-base qualities are unavailable.

Taken from cysteine to phenylalanine, the CDR3 has 15 residues. Only the CDR3 portion is preserved as DNA: 45 bases, with reading frame beginning at the first base. CDR1 WSHSY and CDR2 SAAADI were looked up in the germline V gene. Clipping removes 5 bases from V and 3 bases from J, with 7 as the unmatched junction base count. Using the deep immunoSEQ assay, TCR CDR3 regions were amplified from genomic DNA by multiplex PCR. Extracted genomic DNA from each cell subset was spread evenly across all wells of several immunoSEQ 96-well plates, with each plate serving as a replicate. For sorted subsets, about 200 ng genomic DNA, equal to 25,000 to 35,000 T cell genomes, was loaded into each replicate PCR. The purified libraries were quantified using a Qubit 3.0 fluorometer, sized with a Bioanalyzer 2100, and then quantified again using the KAPA Library Quantification kit. Every immunoSEQ 96-well plate was sequenced on a separate single-read 150-cycle Illumina NextSeq 550 flow cell. Concerning the study's data processing: Because the immunoSEQ output included only junctional sequences and no quality scores, the filtering could not be the same as the filtering used for full-length reads. Sequences were annotated with PyIR, a Python wrapper for IgBLAST v1.9, and V/J genes and CDR3 were assigned using IMGT germline references. Reads with weak V/J assignments (E-value above 1e-6), missing CDR3, stop codons, out-of-frame junctions, or ambiguous translated residues were removed. V3J clonotypes were defined as sequences sharing the same inferred V gene, J gene, and CDR3 amino acid sequence. The percentage overlap between two repertoires was calculated by dividing the number of shared unique clonotypes by the size of the smaller repertoire. Richness of each repertoire was evaluated using RTK rarefaction, the Chao1 estimator, and Recon v2.1 estimates of unobserved clonotypes. For all TCRbeta clonotypes obtained by the gDNA method from a handful of donors, generation probabilities were computed with OLGA. As stored in TCRdb, this immuneACCESS dataset retains in-frame rearrangements with V and J assigned. A fraction of the clones does not appear; measured against another copy, unresolved V genes explain less than half of the discrepancy, and the remainder lacks a known reason. The V and J calls and clone size are taken from that table; D and trimming were inferred from the DNA. In this sample the table shows about 2.1 million clones, more than 85% of which occur a single time. Roughly 1.7% of the sample rests with the top ten.

This sequence originates from a man between 18 and 29 years old in good health. Some clones in this sample may be carry-over from other donors' samples. Sequenced input: naive CD8+ T cells from PBMCs. In light of the paper, this sample's cell subset or site label describes: CD45RA+CCR7+. The chain links TRBV10-2 with TRBJ1-5; 7 junctional bases match TRBD1. CDR3 region: CASSFVRGDNQPQHF. In nucleotides, the sequence is TGCGCCAGCAGTTTCGTCAGGGGGGACAATCAGCCCCAGCATTTT.